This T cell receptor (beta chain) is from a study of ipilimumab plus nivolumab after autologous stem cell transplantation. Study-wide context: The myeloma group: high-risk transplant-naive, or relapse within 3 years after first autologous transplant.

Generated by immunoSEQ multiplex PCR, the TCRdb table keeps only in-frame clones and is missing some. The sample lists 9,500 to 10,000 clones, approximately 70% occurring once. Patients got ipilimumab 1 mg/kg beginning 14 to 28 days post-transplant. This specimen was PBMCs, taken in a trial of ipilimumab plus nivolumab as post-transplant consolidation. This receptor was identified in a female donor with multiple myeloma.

The CDR3 bases are TGTGCCAGTAGGCTGCGGGAGTACGAGCAGTACTTC. Protein sequence: CASRLREYEQYF. V is TRBV19 and J is TRBJ2-7; 7 positions match TRBD2. Losses at the gene ends were 6 bases for V and 4 bases for J; bases not matched to a gene: 3. The CDR3 spans 12 residues. Germline V gives CDR1 LNHDA, CDR2 SQIVND (reference sequence).